The 29 T cell receptor beta chains in this list originate from one sample, sequenced in a study of T-cell memory formation after mild COVID-19 (dated by TCRdb to the early 2020s). The library was built by means of 5' RACE. The instrument given in TCRdb is Illumina NovaSeq 6000. TCRdb cleaned the public reads at Q25 with fastp, built clones with MiXCR and kept in-frame beta chains. Rows with one shared CDR3 protein collapse into an entry with the most common genes and DNA. The sample records 360,000 or so distinct CDR3 sequences, 25% to 30% of which are singletons. The ten top clones hold roughly 14% of the sample. Sequencing was done on a sample of PBMCs or a T cell subset sorted from them (not recorded which). Receptors were obtained from an adult woman who had mild COVID-19 (a few samples of this study predate the infection). The sample titles of this study are shuffled in the database, so cell type and time point are left out; the donor was told from shared clones.

This rearrangement joins TRBV20-1 to TRBJ2-3; the match to TRBD2 covers 7 bases. J was trimmed by 3 bases and V by 2 bases; bases with no gene match: 5. The CDR3 covers 14 residues. The V gene's germline CDR1 is DFQATT and CDR2 SNEGSKA (reference sequence). The CDR3 loop is CSARPGRGTDTQYF. CDR3 sequence (DNA): TGCAGTGCTAGACCGGGGAGGGGAACAGATACGCAGTATTTT.

There are a few counts of this clonotype. The chain is built from TRBV5-1 and TRBJ1-2; 7 positions match TRBD1. The V gene's germline CDR1 is SGHRS and CDR2 YFSETQ. The J segment lost 7 bases and the V segment lost 0 bases, leaving 6 bases of the junction unmatched. CDR3 length equals 14 residues. CDR3 residues: CASSLALSGGGYTF. The CDR3 DNA reads as TGCGCCAGCAGCTTGGCCCTATCAGGGGGTGGCTACACCTTC.

This clonotype was seen a few times. J is TRBJ2-3 and V is TRBV5-1; D might be TRBD1 (6 bases). The V end was cut by 0 bases, the J end by 6 bases, with 20 bases between. This CDR3 has 17 residues. Germline V lookup: CDR1 SGHRS, CDR2 YFSETQ. DNA for the CDR3: TGCGCCAGCAGCTTGGATGGGCCTCTGACAGGCGGGGATACGCAGTATTTT. Translated, it gives CASSLDGPLTGGDTQYF.

This clonotype was counted many times. The chain recombines TRBV20-1 with TRBJ1-1; D is uncertain. The CDR3 totals 10 residues. Germline CDR1 and CDR2: DFQATT and SNEGSKA (reference sequence). In nucleotides, the CDR3 is TGCGCCCCAGGAAACACTGAAGCTTTCTTT. Translated, it gives CAPGNTEAFF.

This clonotype showed up just a few times. The rearrangement joins TRBV7-9 to TRBJ2-1; 11 nucleotides match TRBD2. Germline V gene sequence: CDR1 SEHNR, CDR2 FQNEAQ (reference sequence). The CDR3 is made up of 15 amino acids. Unmatched junction bases numbered 8, after V lost 6 bases and J lost 7 bases. DNA for the CDR3: TGTGCCAGCAGTTCTCTAGCGGGGGGCTTAAATGAGCAGTTCTTC. It is translated as CASSSLAGGLNEQFF.

There are a few counts of this clonotype. This chain's CDR3 is CATSDPGPTQETQYF. CDR3 bases: TGTGCCACCAGTGATCCGGGACCTACCCAAGAGACCCAGTACTTC. This chain uses TRBV24-1 with TRBJ2-5, with D tentatively TRBD1 or TRBD2 (5 bases each). Germline values: CDR1 KGHDR, CDR2 SFDVKD. This CDR3 comprises 15 residues. The V and J ends lost 3 bases and 1 base respectively, with 11 bases between them.

V usage is TRBV3-1 and J usage is TRBJ1-2; D remains unclear. The CDR3 consists of 12 residues. Germline CDR1 and CDR2: LGHDT and YNNKEL (reference sequence). V lost 0 bases to trimming and J lost 8 bases, with 7 bases between them. CDR3 protein: CASSQEGWGYTF. The CDR3 region has the DNA TGTGCCAGCAGCCAAGAAGGGTGGGGCTACACCTTC.

The genes are TRBV20-1 and TRBJ2-3; the D call may be TRBD1 or TRBD2 (5 bases each). V was shortened by 1 base and J by 6 bases, with 23 bases between the two germline ends. Germline values: CDR1 DFQATT, CDR2 SNEGSKA (reference sequence). The CDR3 consists of 17 residues. The CDR3 protein is CSARVVITGYRRDTQYF. The CDR3 DNA follows: TGCAGTGCTAGAGTAGTTATAACGGGCTACAGGAGGGATACGCAGTATTTT.

This clonotype has a handful of counts. The chain uses TRBV7-9 and TRBJ1-1, with D unresolved. The V end lost 7 bases, the J end lost 0 bases, and 3 bases lay between the germline ends. The CDR3 spans 11 residues. Looked up from germline, CDR1 is SEHNR and CDR2 is FQNEAQ (reference sequence). For the CDR3, the DNA is TGTGCCAGCAACCTGAACACTGAAGCTTTCTTT. This sequence encodes CASNLNTEAFF.

The chain carries TRBV29-1 and TRBJ2-7, with D maybe TRBD2 (6 bases). Germline V gives CDR1 SQVTM, CDR2 ANQGSEA. V shed 6 bases and J shed 4 bases, with 13 bases lying between them. The CDR3 loop spans 12 amino acids. The DNA for the CDR3 is TGCAGCGTCGTAGCGGATACTTACGAGCAGTACTTC. It yields the protein CSVVADTYEQYF.

This clonotype has a handful of counts. This chain joins TRBV5-1 and TRBJ2-7, with TRBD2 matching over 11 bases. V lost 0 bases to trimming and J lost 13 bases; unmatched junction nucleotides: 6. This CDR3 is built from 13 residues. CDR1 is SGHRS and CDR2 is YFSETQ in the germline V gene. The CDR3 coding sequence is TGCGCCAGCAGCTTGGATAGCGGGGGGGCGAATTACTTC. This encodes CASSLDSGGANYF. The entire variable domain, with the rest obtained from reference TRBV5-1 and TRBJ2-7, is as follows: KAGVTQTPRYLIKTRGQQVTLSCSPISGHRSVSWYQQTPGQGLQFLFEYFSETQRNKGNFPGRFSGRQFSNSRSEMNVSTLELGDSALYLCASSLDSGGANYFGPGTRLTVT.

This rearrangement joins TRBV15 to TRBJ2-7; TRBD1 matches at 7 bases. The germline CDR1 and CDR2 sequences are LNHNV and YYDKDF (reference sequence). After removal of 3 bases from V and 1 base from J, the junction contained 3 bases not matched to a gene. CDR3 length: 14 residues. The CDR3 region is CATSRDRQSYEQYF. The CDR3 region has the DNA TGTGCCACCAGCAGGGACAGGCAATCCTACGAGCAGTACTTC.

The genes are TRBV9 and TRBJ2-5; TRBD2 might be the D (6 bases). V lost 3 bases, J lost 1 base, and 22 bases lay in between. This CDR3 region has 18 residues. Germline CDR1 SGDLS, CDR2 YYNGEE. Here the CDR3 reads CASSAPYWRGDLQETQYF. CDR3 nucleotides: TGTGCCAGCAGCGCCCCGTATTGGCGGGGAGACCTCCAAGAGACCCAGTACTTC.

This rearrangement joins TRBV7-6 to TRBJ2-7; 10 bases align to TRBD2. The CDR3 runs to 15 residues. Germline V gene lookup returns CDR1 SGHVS and CDR2 FNYEAQ. Trimming took 1 base from V and 3 from J; bases not matched to a gene: 3. CDR3 residues: CASSLEASGSYEQYF. In nucleotides, the CDR3 is TGTGCCAGCAGCTTAGAGGCTAGCGGGAGCTACGAGCAGTACTTC.

In its sample, this clonotype was seen a few times. The V call is TRBV5-1, the J call TRBJ2-1; 8 bases are shared with TRBD2. CDR3 length equals 12 residues. V shed 4 bases and J 10 bases; nucleotides not matched to a gene: 4. CDR1 SGHRS and CDR2 YFSETQ come from the germline V gene. Written as DNA, the CDR3 is TGCGCCAGCAGCCCGGGACTAGGGGAGCAGTTCTTC. This sequence encodes CASSPGLGEQFF.

The chain joins TRBV7-9 to TRBJ2-1; D is perhaps TRBD2 (5 bases). Trimming removed 7 bases from V and 6 bases from J, with 10 bases in between. The CDR3 sequence is 12 residues long. The germline V gene encodes CDR1 SEHNR and CDR2 FQNEAQ (reference sequence). The CDR3 loop reads CASIRGPNEQFF. The CDR3 region has the DNA TGTGCCAGCATTCGGGGTCCCAATGAGCAGTTCTTC.

This rearrangement joins TRBV7-2 to TRBJ2-1; TRBD2 might be the D (6 bases). Per the germline V gene, CDR1 is SGHTA and CDR2 is FQGNSA. The V gene lost 4 bases and the J gene lost 2 bases, with 15 bases spanning the gap. The CDR3 totals 16 residues. The CDR3 is CASSSQGGVAYNEQFF. The CDR3 DNA sequence: TGTGCCAGCAGCTCCCAGGGCGGGGTGGCCTACAATGAGCAGTTCTTC.

This clonotype was found once. This chain connects TRBV2 to TRBJ2-7; D is possibly TRBD2 (6 bases). The CDR3 loop spans 15 amino acids. Trimming shortened V by 7 bases and J by 0 bases, and 16 bases separated the two germline ends. Looked up from germline, CDR1 is SNHLY and CDR2 is FYNNEI. The CDR3 loop is CASMEGLLNSYEQYF. CDR3 sequence (DNA): TGTGCCAGCATGGAGGGACTCCTCAACTCCTACGAGCAGTACTTC.

The CDR3 is CASSQGRVGEAFF. The CDR3 DNA sequence: TGTGCCAGCAGCCAGGGGAGGGTCGGGGAAGCTTTCTTT. The chain joins TRBV7-6 to TRBJ1-1, with D tentatively TRBD1 (6 bases). CDR3 size: 13 residues. Per the germline V gene, CDR1 is SGHVS and CDR2 is FNYEAQ. The ends were cut back, 5 bases at V and 8 bases at J, with 15 bases in the middle.

This clonotype has only a few counts. The gene calls are TRBV6-5 and TRBJ2-7; 9 bases agree with TRBD2. The length of the CDR3 is 13 residues. Germline V gene data show CDR1 as MNHEY and CDR2 as SVGAGI. V lost 10 bases and J lost 2; bases outside the gene matches: 6. The CDR3 DNA is TGTGCCACCCAGCGGGAGGTAGCCTACGAGCAGTACTTC. Its protein is CATQREVAYEQYF.

This clonotype was counted only a few times. The chain employs TRBV5-1 and TRBJ2-2, with 8 nucleotides matching TRBD2. Germline assignment: CDR1 SGHRS and CDR2 YFSETQ. The CDR3 sequence is 14 residues long. The trim removed 4 bases at V and 6 bases at J, leaving 5 bases unmatched. Here the CDR3 DNA reads TGCGCCAGCAGCGCGGGACTAGACGCCGGGGAGCTGTTTTTT. This codes for CASSAGLDAGELFF.

The gene calls are TRBV11-2 and TRBJ2-7; the match to TRBD1 covers 11 bases. Trimming removed 5 bases from V and 3 bases from J; junction bases left unmatched: 3. The germline V gene has CDR1 SGHAT and CDR2 FQNNGV. The CDR3 is made up of 14 amino acids. CDR3 DNA: TGTGCCAGCAGCCGGGACAGGGGGAACTACGAGCAGTACTTC. Protein: CASSRDRGNYEQYF. Complete variable domain (other parts from reference TRBV11-2 and TRBJ2-7): EAGVAQSPRYKIIEKRQSVAFWCNPISGHATLYWYQQILGQGPKLLIQFQNNGVVDDSQLPKDRFSAERLKGVDSTLKIQPAKLEDSAVYLCASSRDRGNYEQYFGPGTRLTVT.

At least ten counts were recorded for this clonotype. The V gene is TRBV6-4, the J gene TRBJ2-1; 7 bases line up with TRBD1. CDR1 is MRHNA and CDR2 is SNTAGT in the germline V gene. V lost 0 bases, J lost 7 bases, and 3 bases stayed unmatched. The CDR3 is made up of 14 amino acids. CDR3 sequence (DNA): TGTGCCAGCAGTGACTCAGGGGGCAGGAATGAGCAGTTCTTC. This translates into CASSDSGGRNEQFF.

This rearrangement joins TRBV29-1 to TRBJ2-7; no firm D call. Trimming stripped 7 bases from V and 6 bases from J, with 13 bases between. This CDR3 has 11 amino acids. CDR1 is SQVTM, CDR2 ANQGSEA, per germline. CDR3 nucleotide sequence: TGCAGCGCCCCAATGGGTTCCGAGCAGTACTTC. It is translated as CSAPMGSEQYF.

This clonotype was seen more than once but under ten times. The chain couples TRBV7-3 to TRBJ2-1; TRBD2 matches 8 bases. The CDR3 loop spans 16 amino acids. Germline V CDR1 and CDR2: SGHTA, FQGTGA. The trim removed 2 bases at V and 0 bases at J, leaving 3 bases unmatched. This chain's CDR3 is CASSLPGLGSYNEQFF. In DNA form, the CDR3 reads TGTGCCAGCAGCTTACCGGGACTAGGCTCCTACAATGAGCAGTTCTTC. The full variable domain, completed using reference TRBV7-3 and TRBJ2-1, is GAGVSQTPSNKVTEKGKYVELRCDPISGHTALYWYRQSLGQGPEFLIYFQGTGAADDSGLPNDRFFAVRPEGSVSTLKIQRTERGDSAVYLCASSLPGLGSYNEQFFGPGTRLTVL.

This chain connects TRBV12-3 or TRBV12-4 to TRBJ2-3; TRBD2 aligns across 14 bases. With V trimmed by 6 bases and J by 3 bases, 8 bases remained unmatched. This CDR3 is built from 17 residues. The CDR3 bases are TGTGCCAGCAGGAGGACTAGCGGGAGGAGCGGTACAGATACGCAGTATTTT. This translates into CASRRTSGRSGTDTQYF.

This sequence joins TRBV5-1 and TRBJ2-1; 9 bases are shared with TRBD2. CDR1 and CDR2 from the germline V gene are SGHRS and YFSETQ. The V and J ends lost 7 bases and 4 bases, in that order; junction bases with no gene match: 6. This CDR3 contains 14 residues. In DNA, the CDR3 is TGCGCCAGCCAAGATCTAGCGGGGTACAATGAGCAGTTCTTC. This translates into CASQDLAGYNEQFF.

The chain couples TRBV29-1 to TRBJ1-1, with 7 bases that match TRBD1. Germline V gene sequence: CDR1 SQVTM, CDR2 ANQGSEA. The V segment lost 6 bases and the J segment 0 bases; nucleotides outside the gene matches: 4. The CDR3 sequence is 13 residues long. The CDR3 region is CSVLTGMNTEAFF. In nucleotides, the CDR3 is TGCAGCGTGTTGACAGGGATGAACACTGAAGCTTTCTTT.

This clonotype has only a few counts. This CDR3 reads CASSPRTVQETQYF. DNA of the CDR3: TGCGCCAGCAGCCCCAGGACAGTCCAAGAGACCCAGTACTTC. The chain employs TRBV5-1 and TRBJ2-5; weak D call: TRBD1 (6 bases). The CDR3 runs 14 residues. Germline lookup yields CDR1 SGHRS and CDR2 YFSETQ. Trimming took 4 bases from V and 1 from J, leaving 11 bases between them.